These 15 T cell receptor beta chains were all obtained from the same sample, sequenced in a study of OX40 agonist ivuxolimab in advanced cancers. Libraries were prepared by immunoSEQ multiplex PCR; TCRdb keeps only in-frame clonotypes and omits some of them. The table includes about 68,000 clones, approximately 90% detected once. The sample was CD4+ or CD8+ T cells sorted from blood, taken in a trial of the OX40 agonist ivuxolimab. These receptors all come from an adult with an advanced solid tumor such as melanoma, head and neck, liver or kidney cancer.

In regard to this clone: At one end the junction does not follow the germline gene, possibly because of a read error. V usage is TRBV6-5 and J usage is TRBJ1-2; no firm D call. The CDR3 spans 13 residues. The V gene's germline CDR1 is MNHEY and CDR2 SVGAGI. CDR3 region: CASSYDGNYGHTF. The CDR3 DNA reads TGTGCCAGCAGTTACGATGGTAACTATGGCCACACCTTC.

The chain is built from TRBV7-3 and TRBJ2-1, with 10 positions matching TRBD1. The CDR3 covers 14 residues. Unmatched junction bases numbered 3, after V lost 5 bases and J lost 5 bases. Germline CDR1 is SGHTA and CDR2 is FQGTGA. This CDR3 is CASSRDRGNNEQFF. The CDR3 DNA sequence: TGTGCCAGCAGCCGGGACAGGGGCAACAATGAGCAGTTCTTC. Together with reference TRBV7-3 and TRBJ2-1, the CDR3 gives the full variable domain: GAGVSQTPSNKVTEKGKYVELRCDPISGHTALYWYRQSLGQGPEFLIYFQGTGAADDSGLPNDRFFAVRPEGSVSTLKIQRTERGDSAVYLCASSRDRGNNEQFFGPGTRLTVL.

The chain is built from TRBV27 and TRBJ2-1, with D possibly TRBD2 on 5 matching bases. The V end lost 10 bases, the J end lost 0 bases, and 16 bases lay between the germline ends. CDR3 length equals 15 residues. Germline-derived CDR1 and CDR2 are MNHEY and SMNVEV (reference sequence). CDR3 region: CATQAPGGSYNEQFF. The CDR3 nucleotides read TGTGCCACCCAAGCCCCCGGAGGCTCCTACAATGAGCAGTTCTTC.

In the case of this clone: A junction boundary mismatches the germline segment, possibly from a read error. The chain carries TRBV6-6 and TRBJ2-7, with 8 nucleotides matching TRBD2. The CDR3 has 12 residues. Germline CDR1 MNHNY, CDR2 SVGAGI (reference sequence). The chain's CDR3 is CASRLLGGRLSF. CDR3 in DNA: TGTGCCAGCAGACTACTTGGCGGGAGGCTGTCCTTC.

This chain joins TRBV29-1 and TRBJ2-7; D is ambiguous. The CDR3 runs to 11 residues. Trimming cost V 6 bases and J 2 bases, with 8 bases left between them. CDR1 is SQVTM, CDR2 ANQGSEA, per germline. The CDR3 DNA reads as TGCAGCGTCGGTCCAGCCTACGAGCAGTACTTC. This sequence encodes CSVGPAYEQYF.

The chain couples TRBV6-6 to TRBJ2-2, with D unclear. The germline CDR1 and CDR2 sequences are MNHNY and SVGAGI (reference sequence). The ends were cut back, 6 bases at V and 7 bases at J, with 12 bases in the middle. The CDR3 has 13 residues. The CDR3 DNA is TGTGCCAGCAGACACACAGTCCTCGGGGAGCTGTTTTTT. This translates into CASRHTVLGELFF.

This clone has only one observation. The V gene is TRBV28, the J gene TRBJ2-5; 9 bases agree with TRBD2. The CDR3 spans 22 residues. The V gene end was trimmed by 2 bases and the J gene end by 2 bases; junction bases not matched to a gene: 24. The V gene's germline CDR1 is MDHEN and CDR2 SYDVKM. The CDR3: CASSLPPLSDRRASGKQETQYF. The CDR3 nucleotides read TGTGCCAGCAGTTTACCCCCCCTTTCCGACCGGCGAGCTAGCGGGAAACAAGAGACCCAGTACTTC.

Only one count was recorded for this clone. This rearrangement joins TRBV6-5 to TRBJ2-2; D is ambiguous. The V end lost 0 bases, the J end lost 7 bases, and 3 bases lay between the germline ends. Germline assignment: CDR1 MNHEY and CDR2 SVGAGI. This CDR3 region has 12 residues. The CDR3 DNA is TGTGCCAGCAGTTACTCGGACGGGGAGCTGTTTTTT. Protein: CASSYSDGELFF.

V gene TRBV6-5 combines with J gene TRBJ1-5, with TRBD1 as a possible D gene (6 bases). V was cut by 5 bases and J by 2 bases, with 10 bases left in between. The CDR3 totals 14 residues. In germline, CDR1 is MNHEY, CDR2 SVGAGI. CDR3 region: CASSQGQRNQPQHF. The DNA for the CDR3 is TGTGCCAGCAGTCAAGGACAGCGCAATCAGCCCCAGCATTTT.

This sequence joins TRBV9 and TRBJ1-6, with D unresolved. This CDR3 spans 15 amino acids. Trimming shortened V by 1 base and J by 5 bases, and 10 bases separated the two germline ends. Germline CDR1 is SGDLS and CDR2 is YYNGEE. CDR3 residues: CASSVSGKNNSPLHF. The CDR3 DNA reads TGTGCCAGCAGCGTATCCGGAAAAAATAATTCACCCCTCCACTTT.

The rearrangement joins TRBV5-1 to TRBJ2-1; tentative D call: TRBD1 (5 bases). CDR1 and CDR2 (germline): SGHRS, YFSETQ. The length of the CDR3 is 15 residues. Between the trimmed V and J ends, which lost 0 bases and 9 bases, there was a span of 16 bases. The CDR3 bases are TGCGCCAGCAGCTTGGGGGCAGGGTCGTTCGGTGAGCAGTTCTTC. This translates into CASSLGAGSFGEQFF.

V is TRBV27 and J is TRBJ2-3; 11 nucleotides align to TRBD2. V shed 4 bases and J 7 bases; nucleotides not matched to a gene: 7. The CDR3 is made up of 15 amino acids. The germline gives CDR1 MNHEY, CDR2 SMNVEV (reference sequence). Here the CDR3 DNA reads TGTGCCAGCAGTTCCCTAGCGGGAGGATTGTATACGCAGTATTTT. This codes for CASSSLAGGLYTQYF.

This clone was observed a single time. The rearrangement links TRBV7-3 to TRBJ2-2; 10 bases are a match to TRBD1. The V gene's germline CDR1 is SGHTA and CDR2 FQGTGA. This CDR3 has 14 residues. Losses at the gene ends were 2 bases for V and 6 bases for J; bases not matched to a gene: 0. The CDR3 sequence: CASSLGTGAGELFF. As DNA, the CDR3 is TGTGCCAGCAGCTTAGGGACAGGGGCCGGGGAGCTGTTTTTT.

The chain recombines TRBV2 with TRBJ1-5; D is uncertain. Germline V gene data show CDR1 as SNHLY and CDR2 as FYNNEI. Trimming took 3 bases from V and 0 from J, leaving 9 bases between them. The CDR3 sequence is 15 residues long. The CDR3 nucleotides are TGTGCCAGCAGTGATCGAAGATATAGCAATCAGCCCCAGCATTTT. Residues: CASSDRRYSNQPQHF.

The J gene is TRBJ2-1, the V gene TRBV6-5; 14 nucleotides line up with TRBD2. The CDR3 length is 16 residues. The junction had 2 bases not matched to a gene; V was cut back by 2 bases and J by 5 bases. The germline V gene encodes CDR1 MNHEY and CDR2 SVGAGI. CDR3: CASSYAGLAGDNEQFF. The CDR3 nucleotides read TGTGCCAGCAGTTACGCGGGACTAGCGGGAGACAATGAGCAGTTCTTC.